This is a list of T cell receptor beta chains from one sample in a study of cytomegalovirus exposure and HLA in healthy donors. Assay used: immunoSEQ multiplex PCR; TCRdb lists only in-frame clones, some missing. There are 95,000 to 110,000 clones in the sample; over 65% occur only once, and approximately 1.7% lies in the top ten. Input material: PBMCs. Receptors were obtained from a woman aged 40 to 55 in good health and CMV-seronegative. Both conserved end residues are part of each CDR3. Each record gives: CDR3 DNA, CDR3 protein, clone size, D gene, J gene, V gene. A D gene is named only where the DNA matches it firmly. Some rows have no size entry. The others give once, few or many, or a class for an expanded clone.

CDR3 DNA: TGCGCCAGCAGCCAAGTCATAGACTACGAGCAGTACTTC; CDR3 protein: CASSQVIDYEQYF; clone size: -; D gene: -; J gene: TRBJ2-7; V gene: TRBV4-3
CDR3 DNA: TGTGCCAGCATTCTCTCTCTGGGGGGAGCTGGTGAGCAGTACTTC; CDR3 protein: CASILSLGGAGEQYF; clone size: -; D gene: -; J gene: TRBJ2-7; V gene: TRBV28
CDR3 DNA: TGTGCCAGCAGCCGAGAAAAGGACAGGGGGTTAACTGAAGCTTTCTTT; CDR3 protein: CASSREKDRGLTEAFF; clone size: -; D gene: TRBD1; J gene: TRBJ1-1; V gene: TRBV5-6
CDR3 DNA: TGTGCCAGCAGTTACGGTAGCGGGACCGGTCCCTACGAGCAGTACTTC; CDR3 protein: CASSYGSGTGPYEQYF; clone size: -; D gene: TRBD2; J gene: TRBJ2-7; V gene: TRBV6-5
CDR3 DNA: TGTGCCAGCAGTTTTTTAGCGGGAGTCTCCTACGAGCAGTACTTC; CDR3 protein: CASSFLAGVSYEQYF; clone size: -; D gene: TRBD2; J gene: TRBJ2-7; V gene: TRBV27
CDR3 DNA: TGTGCCAGCAGCCGTTTATCAGGGGACTATGGCTACACCTTC; CDR3 protein: CASSRLSGDYGYTF; clone size: once; D gene: -; J gene: TRBJ1-2; V gene: TRBV7-9
CDR3 DNA: TGTGCCAGCTCACCACCTTCTCCGCTAGGAGGATCCAAACGCGGAACCTTC; CDR3 protein: CASSPPSPLGGSKRGTF; clone size: few; D gene: -; J gene: TRBJ1-2; V gene: TRBV18
CDR3 DNA: TGTGCCATCAGTCAAGCGGGAGACGAGCAGTTCTTC; CDR3 protein: CAISQAGDEQFF; clone size: once; D gene: TRBD2; J gene: TRBJ2-1; V gene: TRBV10-3
CDR3 DNA: TGCGCCAGCAGTTCGTCGGACAGGCTTGGCTACACCTTC; CDR3 protein: CASSSSDRLGYTF; clone size: -; D gene: TRBD1; J gene: TRBJ1-2; V gene: TRBV5-1
CDR3 DNA: TGTGCCAGCAGCCAAGTGTGGGGGGTGAACGGTTTCTTT; CDR3 protein: CASSQVWGVNGFF; clone size: once; D gene: -; J gene: TRBJ1-1; V gene: TRBV14
CDR3 DNA: TGTGCCAGCACCAAAGGCGGGGTCCGGGAGCAGTTCTTC; CDR3 protein: CASTKGGVREQFF; clone size: few; D gene: -; J gene: TRBJ2-1; V gene: TRBV6-5
CDR3 DNA: TGTGCCAGCAGCTTATCTAGCTCGAACTCCTACAATGAGCAGTTCTTC; CDR3 protein: CASSLSSSNSYNEQFF; clone size: once; D gene: -; J gene: TRBJ2-1; V gene: TRBV7-2
CDR3 DNA: TGCAGCGTTGACACGCAAACAGGGACGAGCAATCAGCCCCAGCATTTT; CDR3 protein: CSVDTQTGTSNQPQHF; clone size: few; D gene: -; J gene: TRBJ1-5; V gene: TRBV29-1
CDR3 DNA: TGTGCCAGCAGCTGGGGGACAGGGGATGGCTACACCTTC; CDR3 protein: CASSWGTGDGYTF; clone size: -; D gene: TRBD1; J gene: TRBJ1-2; V gene: TRBV7-3
CDR3 DNA: TGTGCCAGCAGTTGGAGGGGAACGGGAAACACCATATATTTT; CDR3 protein: CASSWRGTGNTIYF; clone size: -; D gene: -; J gene: TRBJ1-3; V gene: TRBV28
CDR3 DNA: TGTGCCAGCTCACCACCCGGAGGACGAGAGACCCAGTACTTC; CDR3 protein: CASSPPGGRETQYF; clone size: -; D gene: -; J gene: TRBJ2-5; V gene: TRBV18
CDR3 DNA: TGTGCCATCAGTGGGGGCGCGCTAATGAACACTGAAGCTTTCTTT; CDR3 protein: CAISGGALMNTEAFF; clone size: -; D gene: -; J gene: TRBJ1-1; V gene: TRBV10-3
CDR3 DNA: TGTGCCAGCTCACCAATTCCCAGGGAGGGGTCCTACGAGCAGTACTTC; CDR3 protein: CASSPIPREGSYEQYF; clone size: once; D gene: TRBD2; J gene: TRBJ2-7; V gene: TRBV18
CDR3 DNA: TGTGCCAGCAGCTACTCCCGGGGGGTCGGTTCCGGAAACACCATATATTTT; CDR3 protein: CASSYSRGVGSGNTIYF; clone size: -; D gene: -; J gene: TRBJ1-3; V gene: TRBV11-2
CDR3 DNA: TGTGCCAGCACCCAGAAGGGTCCCGGACAGGGTCAGTCCTACGAGCAGTACTTC; CDR3 protein: CASTQKGPGQGQSYEQYF; clone size: -; D gene: TRBD1; J gene: TRBJ2-7; V gene: TRBV28
CDR3 DNA: TGTGCCAGCTCACTGGGACAGGGGGAGTGGGAGACCCAGTACTTC; CDR3 protein: CASSLGQGEWETQYF; clone size: -; D gene: TRBD1; J gene: TRBJ2-5; V gene: TRBV18
CDR3 DNA: TGTGCCAGCAGTTATTATAGGGACAGAGAAGCTTTCTTT; CDR3 protein: CASSYYRDREAFF; clone size: -; D gene: TRBD1; J gene: TRBJ1-1; V gene: TRBV6-5
CDR3 DNA: TGCGCCAGCAGCCAAGACGTGGGGGCCAGGGGGCGTTACGAGCAGTACTTC; CDR3 protein: CASSQDVGARGRYEQYF; clone size: -; D gene: TRBD1; J gene: TRBJ2-7; V gene: TRBV4-1
CDR3 DNA: TGTGCCAGTACCTCACAGAACACTGAAGCTTTCTTT; CDR3 protein: CASTSQNTEAFF; clone size: -; D gene: -; J gene: TRBJ1-1; V gene: TRBV19
CDR3 DNA: TGTGCCAGCAGGGGGCTCATTGAAGCTTTCTTT; CDR3 protein: CASRGLIEAFF; clone size: -; D gene: -; J gene: TRBJ1-1; V gene: TRBV28
CDR3 DNA: TGTGCCAGCACCATCTTTCGACAGGGCACTGAAGCTTTCTTT; CDR3 protein: CASTIFRQGTEAFF; clone size: few; D gene: TRBD1; J gene: TRBJ1-1; V gene: TRBV6-1
CDR3 DNA: TGTGCCAGTAGTACCAGGGCCTCAGGCACCTACAATGAGCAGTTCTTC; CDR3 protein: CASSTRASGTYNEQFF; clone size: -; D gene: -; J gene: TRBJ2-1; V gene: TRBV19
CDR3 DNA: TGTGCCAGCAGCCGTAGGACACTCCGAGAGGAAGCTTTCTTT; CDR3 protein: CASSRRTLREEAFF; clone size: once; D gene: -; J gene: TRBJ1-1; V gene: TRBV5-4